The sequence of this T cell receptor beta chain was determined in a study of OX40 agonist ivuxolimab in advanced cancers. Background for the entire study: Ivuxolimab was an agonistic, fully human IgG2 monoclonal antibody directed against OX40 (CD134), a costimulatory receptor. Intravenous ivuxolimab was administered to patients every 2 weeks at six dose levels: 0.01, 0.1, 0.3, 1.5, 3 and 10 mg/kg. Of the approximately 54 dose-escalation patients, hepatocellular carcinoma was present in around 20, melanoma in roughly 15, renal cell carcinoma in 9 and head and neck cancer in 9. A male proportion of roughly 85% and a mean age of roughly 58 years, ranging from roughly 23 to 90, were recorded for the dose-escalation cohort. Prior anti-PD-1, anti-PD-L1 or anti-CTLA-4 therapy was permitted, and checkpoint inhibitors had been received by more than 35% of dose-escalation patients. Partial responses occurred in three dose-escalation patients: two with cutaneous melanoma and one with hepatocellular carcinoma. Peripheral TCRbeta sequencing aimed to test whether ivuxolimab altered TCR sequence diversity and caused clonal T-cell expansion. The paper covers the monotherapy dose-escalation part of the phase I ivuxolimab trial, which included N = 52 patients.

The investigation overall reported the following: After ivuxolimab, CD8+ T cells had more expanded clones than CD4+ T cells on average. The antigen specificity of the peripheral T cells that underwent clonal expansion was not determined. Partial responders in the 0.1-3.0 mg/kg groups had among the lowest normalized peripheral clonal expansion, especially among CD8+ T cells. Low levels of normalized T-cell clonal expansion were also seen in some patients who did not respond. At doses of 0.1 to 3.0 mg/kg, clonal expansion of both CD4+ and CD8+ blood T cells was observed from baseline to week 6.

The trial excluded patients who had a history of autoimmune disease or who were on systemic immunosuppression. Peripheral blood for TCR sequencing was collected from all dose cohorts at baseline, on cycle 4 day 1, and on cycle 7 day 1. The samples were taken from a phase I, first-in-human, multicenter, open-label dose-escalation trial of ivuxolimab. Adults with locally advanced or metastatic head and neck squamous cell, hepatocellular, melanoma or renal cell carcinoma were enrolled in the trial. Before TCR sequencing, CD4+ T cells and CD8+ T cells from peripheral blood were sorted into separate populations. Regarding this clone: No cognate antigen has been identified for it. No base quality information exists; no much larger clone differs at one position.

The CDR3 goes from the cysteine to the phenylalanine over 13 residues. CDR3 DNA is the only sequence kept; it has 39 bases, read in frame from the first base. CDR1 and CDR2, per the germline V gene, are SGHRS and YFSETQ. At the junction V is shortened by 7 bases and J by 5 bases; bases outside the gene matches: 6. To sequence the TCRbeta CDR3 region, genomic DNA was isolated from the sorted cells. The immunoSEQ Assay was used for sequencing of TCRbeta CDR3 regions. As stored in TCRdb, this immuneACCESS dataset retains in-frame rearrangements with V and J assigned. A fraction of the clones does not appear; measured against another copy, unresolved V genes explain less than half of the discrepancy, and the remainder lacks a known reason. The sample records about 70,000 clones, roughly 80% of which are singletons. Together, the top ten hold roughly 5.3% of the sample.

The material was CD4+ or CD8+ T cells sorted from blood, obtained in a trial of the OX40 agonist ivuxolimab. This receptor was taken from an adult with an advanced solid tumor such as melanoma, head and neck, liver or kidney cancer. The sequence joins TRBV5-1 to TRBJ2-7; 10 middle bases align to TRBD1. The CDR3 amino acid sequence is: CASGRTGGNEQYF. Here is the DNA: TGCGCCAGCGGACGGACAGGGGGGAACGAGCAGTACTTC.